This T cell receptor (beta chain) was identified in a study of blood T cell repertoires in COVID-19. TCRdb's copy holds only in-frame clones and misses some; the assay was immunoSEQ multiplex PCR. This table has 150,000 to 200,000 clones, around 79% appearing once. Germline V gives CDR1 SGHRS, CDR2 YFSETQ. CDR3 size: 16 residues. V shed 4 bases and J 2 bases; nucleotides not matched to a gene: 6. The V gene is TRBV5-1, the J gene TRBJ2-6; TRBD1 aligns across 7 bases. Sequenced: peripheral blood. The clonotype was recovered from a woman in her thirties or forties with COVID-19, enrolled during active disease. The CDR3 spells CASSAPDRAGANVLTF. In DNA form, the CDR3 reads TGCGCCAGCAGCGCCCCCGACAGGGCTGGGGCCAACGTCCTGACTTTC. The whole variable domain, filled in from reference TRBV5-1 and TRBJ2-6, reads KAGVTQTPRYLIKTRGQQVTLSCSPISGHRSVSWYQQTPGQGLQFLFEYFSETQRNKGNFPGRFSGRQFSNSRSEMNVSTLELGDSALYLCASSAPDRAGANVLTFGAGSRLTVL.